The TCR beta chain described here comes from a study of identical twins. Overall study findings and caveats: Rather than following the same donors, the conclusions depended on cross-sectional statistical analysis.

In TCRdb, the 5' RACE reads were re-called with MiXCR into one record per CDR3 protein. The sample has just over 450,000 distinct CDR3 sequences, around 14% seen once. Germline assignment: CDR1 SGHAT and CDR2 FQDESV (reference sequence). There are 18 residues in the CDR3. V was pared by 6 bases and J by 1 base, with 8 bases of the junction left unmatched. On this clonotype: Its target is not known.

The same data also contributed to another study, on yellow fever vaccine responses in identical twins.

The TCR originated in a woman between 18 and 30 years old in good health. The genes are TRBV11-1 and TRBJ2-2, with TRBD2 matching 13 bases. Material: CD4+ T cells sorted from blood. The CDR3 bases are TGTGCCAGCAGGGGGTGGACTAGCGGGAGAGAGAACACCGGGGAGCTGTTTTTT. Translated, it gives CASRGWTSGRENTGELFF.